The rows below give T cell receptor beta chains drawn from one sample of a study of T-cell reconstitution after alpha-beta-depleted transplantation in children. TCRdb recomputed calls from the PCR reads with MiXCR, one row per CDR3 protein. The profile shows over 120,000 distinct CDR3 sequences, 8.8% of them singletons. The material was PBMCs, mostly from graft donor cells, obtained 180 days after TCRalphabeta/CD19-depleted stem cell transplant. These receptors were obtained from a female patient aged 2-9 years who had a stem cell transplant for congenital amegakaryocytic thrombocytopenia, so the T cells may come from the graft donor. Both conserved end residues are part of each CDR3. The order of the fields is J gene, V gene, clone size, D gene, CDR3 DNA, CDR3 protein. D genes are given only for firm matches. Rows may omit the clone size; those that give it use once, few, many or a size class.

>TRBJ2-4|TRBV20-1|many|NA
TGCAGTGCTAGAGCGGGGGCGGGAGCCAAAAACATTCAGTACTTC
CSARAGAGAKNIQYF
>TRBJ1-1|TRBV24-1|many|NA
TGTGCCACCAGGGCAGGGCCAGAAGCTTTCTTT
CATRAGPEAFF
>TRBJ1-2|TRBV10-3|many|NA
TGTGCCATCAGTGAGCGGGCAGGGGCCTATGGCTACACCTTC
CAISERAGAYGYTF
>TRBJ2-3|TRBV29-1|many|NA
TGCAGCGTTACCCCGACAGGCACAGATACGCAGTATTTT
CSVTPTGTDTQYF
>TRBJ2-7|TRBV20-1|many|TRBD2
TGCAGTGCCGTGAGCGGGGAGGCCTACGAGCAGTACTTC
CSAVSGEAYEQYF
>TRBJ2-5|TRBV12-3/TRBV12-4|many|NA
TGTGCCAGCAGTTTAGATAGAGGGGTTGAGACCCAGTACTTC
CASSLDRGVETQYF
>TRBJ1-5|TRBV4-1|NA|NA
TGCGCCAGCAGCCAAAAGCCCCCGGGGATCAAACAGCCCCAGCATTTT
CASSQKPPGIKQPQHF
>TRBJ2-5|TRBV7-6|many|NA
TGTGCCAGCAAAGACCCGCAAGAGACCCAGTACTTC
CASKDPQETQYF
>TRBJ1-2|TRBV5-5|many|NA
TGTGCCAGCAGCTTGGTCCCCTACCCCTCAAACTATGGCTACACCTTC
CASSLVPYPSNYGYTF
>TRBJ1-1|TRBV24-1|few|NA
TGTGCCACCAGTGACCCCGGCATTGAGAGTGAAGCTTTCTTT
CATSDPGIESEAFF
>TRBJ1-2|TRBV5-6|NA|TRBD1
TGTGCCAGCAGCTTTGGAAAGGGGGCTGGTGGCTACACCTTC
CASSFGKGAGGYTF
>TRBJ2-1|TRBV5-1|many|TRBD2
TGCGCCAGCAGCAGGACTAGCGGGAGGAATGAGCAGTTCTTC
CASSRTSGRNEQFF
>TRBJ2-5|TRBV5-1|few|NA
TGCGCCAGCAGCTTGGGGCAGCACCAAGAGACCCAGTACTTC
CASSLGQHQETQYF
>TRBJ2-5|TRBV7-2|NA|NA
TGTGCCAGCAGCCCGGGACTCCGGCAAGAGACCCAGTACTTC
CASSPGLRQETQYF
>TRBJ1-4|TRBV7-2|few|NA
TGTGCCAGCAGCCGAAAAGACAGAAGGGATGAAAAACTGTTTTTT
CASSRKDRRDEKLFF
>TRBJ1-2|TRBV20-1|few|NA
TGCAGTGCTAGAGGTAATACCGACAGGATTTATGGCTACACCTTC
CSARGNTDRIYGYTF
>TRBJ2-7|TRBV29-1|many|NA
TGCAGCGTTGCCGTCGGGACACCCTACGAGCAGTACTTC
CSVAVGTPYEQYF
>TRBJ2-7|TRBV20-1|NA|TRBD2
TGCAGTGTATCTAGCGGCGGTTACGAGCAGTACTTC
CSVSSGGYEQYF
>TRBJ1-5|TRBV20-1|NA|TRBD1
TGCAGTAGAAGGACAGGCGACAATCAGCCCCAGCATTTT
CSRRTGDNQPQHF
>TRBJ2-5|TRBV19|NA|TRBD2
TGTGCCAGTCAAACTAGCGGGAGCGAGACCCAGTACTTC
CASQTSGSETQYF
>TRBJ2-2|TRBV7-6|many|NA
TGTGCCAGCAGCTTAGGACAGCGGGACACCGGGGAGCTGTTTTTT
CASSLGQRDTGELFF
>TRBJ2-2|TRBV20-1|NA|NA
TGCAGTGCTCCCAATGACAGGGGACTATACACCGGGGAGCTGTTTTTT
CSAPNDRGLYTGELFF
>TRBJ2-2|TRBV20-1|few|NA
TGCAGTGCTAGAGATGGGGGACCCGGGGAGCTGTTTTTT
CSARDGGPGELFF
>TRBJ2-4|TRBV7-2|many|NA
TGTGCCAGCAGCTCCGGACTACTTCTCAAAAACATTCAGTACTTC
CASSSGLLLKNIQYF
>TRBJ2-3|TRBV12-3/TRBV12-4|few|TRBD2
TGTGCCAGCAGGATAGCGGGCGGGGGCACAGATACGCAGTATTTT
CASRIAGGGTDTQYF
>TRBJ2-3|TRBV6-5|many|NA
TGTGCCAGCAGTTACCTCTCGACGGGGGCAGATACGCAGTATTTT
CASSYLSTGADTQYF
>TRBJ2-7|TRBV4-2|NA|TRBD1
TGTGCCAGCAGCCAAGACCGGGGACAGGGGTACGAGCAGTACTTC
CASSQDRGQGYEQYF
>TRBJ2-7|TRBV5-1|many|NA
TGCGCCAGCAGCTTGGAAGCTAGCTCCTACGAGCAGTACTTC
CASSLEASSYEQYF
>TRBJ1-4|TRBV27|many|NA
TGTGCCAGCAGCCGCCGCCTTCGGGGGAATGAAAAACTGTTTTTT
CASSRRLRGNEKLFF
>TRBJ1-1|TRBV9|many|NA
TGTGCCAGCAGCAAGAGGGAGGACACTGAAGCTTTCTTT
CASSKREDTEAFF
>TRBJ2-1|TRBV28|NA|TRBD2
TGTGCCACCACTGGGATGAGCGGGAGGGCTAGGAATGAGCAGTTCTTC
CATTGMSGRARNEQFF
>TRBJ2-5|TRBV3-1|many|TRBD2
TGTGCCAGCACCCGTCTAGCGGGGGACCAAGAGACCCAGTACTTC
CASTRLAGDQETQYF
>TRBJ2-1|TRBV5-1|many|NA
TGCGCCAGCAGCTTGGCCCAGACCTCCTACAATGAGCAGTTCTTC
CASSLAQTSYNEQFF
>TRBJ2-5|TRBV6-2/TRBV6-3|many|TRBD2
TGTGCCAGCAGTCGGACTAGCAGCCCTAGCCACCAAGAGACCCAGTACTTC
CASSRTSSPSHQETQYF
>TRBJ2-6|TRBV5-4|NA|NA
TGTGCCAGCAGCCAACCTTCAGGGGCGGGGGCCAACGTCCTGACTTTC
CASSQPSGAGANVLTF
>TRBJ2-4|TRBV20-1|many|TRBD1
TGCAGTGCTCCTACCGGGACAGGAAAAAACATTCAGTACTTC
CSAPTGTGKNIQYF
>TRBJ1-2|TRBV10-3|many|NA
TGTGCCATCAGTGAGCCTGGACGGTTCTCAGACTATGGCTACACCTTC
CAISEPGRFSDYGYTF
>TRBJ1-3|TRBV30|NA|NA
TGTGCCTGGAGTGTCTCTGGAAACACCATATATTTT
CAWSVSGNTIYF
>TRBJ2-2|TRBV5-1|many|NA
TGCGCCAGCAGCTTGTTCGGGAAAACCGGGGAGCTGTTTTTT
CASSLFGKTGELFF
>TRBJ2-1|TRBV4-2|many|TRBD2
TGTGCCAGCAGCGAAGCGCCTAGCGGCAACAATGAGCAGTTCTTC
CASSEAPSGNNEQFF
>TRBJ2-7|TRBV20-1|NA|TRBD2
TGCAGTGCTAAACGACGCGGGGGGGCTAGCTCCTACGAGCAGTACTTC
CSAKRRGGASSYEQYF
>TRBJ1-6|TRBV6-1|NA|TRBD1
TGTGCCAGCAGTAGGCAACAGGGGCCCTCCAATTCACCCCTCCACTTT
CASSRQQGPSNSPLHF
>TRBJ2-1|TRBV28|few|TRBD2
TGTGCCAGCAGTTCACAAGCGGGAGCGGTGAGGAATGAGCAGTTCTTC
CASSSQAGAVRNEQFF
>TRBJ2-7|TRBV5-6|NA|NA
TGTGCCACCATATTCCGGGGGCCCAGCTACGAGCAGTACTTC
CATIFRGPSYEQYF
>TRBJ2-7|TRBV29-1|many|NA
TGCAGCGTGGGACGGGGGACCTACGAGCAGTACTTC
CSVGRGTYEQYF